Listed below are T cell receptor beta chains from one sample, sequenced in a study of T cell repertoires in urothelial bladder cancer. Assay: immunoSEQ multiplex PCR; the TCRdb copy retains only in-frame clones and omits some. The sample shows roughly 6,600 clones, roughly two thirds of them seen only once. Input material: tumor-infiltrating cells from bladder cancer. Every receptor here comes from a human donor with urothelial carcinoma. CDR3s include the opening cysteine and the closing phenylalanine or tryptophan. D genes are given only for firm matches. The listing skips clone size in some rows; elsewhere it reads once, few, many or a size class.

V,J,size,D,CDR3,DNA
TRBV7-9,TRBJ2-7,.,.,CASSLAGPGSEQYF,TGTGCCAGCAGCTTAGCGGGGCCGGGGTCCGAGCAGTACTTC
TRBV7-9,TRBJ2-7,few,.,CASGGRENIEKVSYEQYF,TGTGCCAGCGGTGGCCGCGAAAATATAGAAAAAGTCTCCTACGAGCAGTACTTC
TRBV4-1,TRBJ2-7,.,.,CASSQFLSYEQYF,TGCGCCAGCAGCCAATTCCTCTCCTACGAGCAGTACTTC
TRBV7-9,TRBJ2-7,few,.,CASSPPGGEQYF,TGTGCCAGCAGCCCCCCTGGGGGCGAGCAGTACTTC
TRBV7-9,TRBJ2-5,.,.,CASSFKTEQETQYF,TGTGCCAGCAGCTTTAAGACAGAACAAGAGACCCAGTACTTC
TRBV6-1,TRBJ1-1,few,.,CASSLRYNTEAFF,TGTGCCAGCAGTCTCAGATATAACACTGAAGCTTTCTTT
TRBV28,TRBJ2-1,.,.,CASSHRLFAIIYNEQFF,TGTGCCAGCAGCCACCGACTGTTCGCGATTATCTACAATGAGCAGTTCTTC
TRBV11-3,TRBJ2-7,.,.,CASSIGWNEQYF,TGTGCCAGCAGCATTGGGTGGAACGAGCAGTACTTC
TRBV5-1,TRBJ2-3,.,.,CASSPEGGLSTDTQYF,TGCGCCAGCAGCCCGGAGGGAGGACTCAGCACAGATACGCAGTATTTT
TRBV4-1,TRBJ2-7,.,.,CASSQEMVPEQYF,TGCGCCAGCAGCCAAGAGATGGTTCCCGAGCAGTACTTC
TRBV6-6,TRBJ1-2,.,.,CASSYLDGPYGYTF,TGTGCCAGCAGTTACTTGGACGGACCCTATGGCTACACCTTC
TRBV28,TRBJ1-4,.,.,CATRRGLTNEKLFF,TGTGCCACCCGGCGGGGGCTAACTAATGAAAAACTGTTTTTT
TRBV6-6,TRBJ1-1,.,.,CASSSHMRDTEAFF,TGTGCCAGCAGCTCACACATGAGGGACACTGAAGCTTTCTTT
TRBV18,TRBJ2-1,.,.,CASSPAGISEQFF,TGTGCCAGCTCACCAGCGGGCATCAGCGAGCAGTTCTTC
TRBV5-5,TRBJ1-5,medium-sized,.,CASSFLAGQPQHF,TGTGCCAGCAGCTTCCTAGCCGGTCAGCCCCAGCATTTT
TRBV11-2,TRBJ2-1,.,TRBD2,CASSLSGGSYNEQFF,TGTGCCAGCAGCTTAAGCGGGGGGAGTTACAATGAGCAGTTCTTC
TRBV28,TRBJ2-5,few,.,CASTIPIGGRETQYF,TGTGCCAGCACCATTCCGATAGGCGGTAGAGAGACCCAGTACTTC
TRBV9,TRBJ2-3,.,.,CASSVFRGAGVDTQYF,TGTGCCAGCAGCGTATTCCGGGGGGCCGGGGTAGATACGCAGTATTTT
TRBV5-1,TRBJ2-2,.,TRBD1,CATCYGTGVTGELFF,TGCGCCACCTGCTACGGGACAGGGGTTACCGGGGAGCTGTTTTTT
TRBV28,TRBJ1-2,once,.,CASSFIGYRVGYTF,TGTGCCAGCAGTTTTATTGGATACAGAGTGGGCTACACCTTC
TRBV7-9,TRBJ2-1,once,TRBD2,CASSLQRGNEQFF,TGTGCCAGCAGCTTACAGCGGGGGAATGAGCAGTTCTTC
TRBV5-4,TRBJ2-5,.,TRBD2,CASSRTSGGQETQYF,TGTGCCAGCAGCCGGACTAGCGGGGGGCAAGAGACCCAGTACTTC
TRBV6-5,TRBJ1-6,.,TRBD1,CASSQDREIGSPLHF,TGTGCCAGCAGTCAGGACAGGGAAATCGGTTCACCCCTCCACTTT
TRBV18,TRBJ2-5,.,.,CASSPPGTRKETQYF,TGTGCCAGCTCACCACCCGGGACAAGGAAAGAGACCCAGTACTTC
TRBV27,TRBJ2-7,.,TRBD1,CASSLSGQGAYEQYF,TGTGCCAGCAGTTTATCGGGACAGGGGGCCTACGAGCAGTACTTC
TRBV19,TRBJ2-7,medium-sized,TRBD1,CASSVRQSGQGVEQYF,TGTGCCAGTAGTGTCCGGCAGTCGGGACAGGGGGTCGAGCAGTACTTC
TRBV7-2,TRBJ2-1,.,.,CASSPDRAYNEQFF,TGTGCCAGCTCCCCCGACCGGGCGTACAATGAGCAGTTCTTC
TRBV18,TRBJ1-4,.,.,CASSQGSNEKLFF,TGTGCCAGCTCACAGGGGAGCAATGAAAAACTGTTTTTT
TRBV28,TRBJ2-4,.,.,CASSVIRGKNIQYF,TGTGCCAGCAGTGTTATAAGGGGCAAAAACATTCAGTACTTC
TRBV5-6,TRBJ2-5,.,.,CASSSRQEKHF,TGTGCCAGCAGCTCCCGACAGGAGAAGCACTTC
TRBV7-2,TRBJ1-3,.,TRBD1,CASSSTGGSGNTIYF,TGTGCCAGCAGTTCCACAGGGGGCTCTGGAAACACCATATATTTT
TRBV7-3,TRBJ2-6,.,.,CASSPQTGPKGANVLTF,TGTGCCAGCAGCCCCCAAACAGGACCCAAGGGGGCCAACGTCCTGACTTTC
TRBV5-6,TRBJ2-5,.,TRBD2,CASSSQGLAGGVETQYF,TGTGCCAGCAGCTCACAAGGACTAGCGGGGGGTGTAGAGACCCAGTACTTC
TRBV28,TRBJ1-2,medium-sized,.,CASLLAGSPYGYTF,TGTGCCAGCCTCTTGGCGGGGAGTCCTTATGGCTACACCTTC
TRBV25-1,TRBJ2-2,medium-sized,.,CASSFGGTGELFF,TGTGCCAGTTCTTTCGGGGGCACCGGGGAGCTGTTTTTT
TRBV5-8,TRBJ1-5,medium-sized,.,CASSLEGTNQPQHF,TGTGCCAGCAGCTTGGAAGGAACTAATCAGCCCCAGCATTTT
TRBV27,TRBJ1-2,.,.,CGGGGGYTF,TGTGGGGGGGGCGGAGGCTACACCTTC
TRBV2,TRBJ1-1,medium-sized,.,CASSRGTEAFF,TGTGCCAGCAGTCGGGGGACTGAAGCTTTCTTT
TRBV2,TRBJ2-7,.,.,CASRDFTYEQYF,TGTGCCAGCAGGGACTTCACCTACGAGCAGTACTTC
TRBV5-4,TRBJ2-7,.,.,CASSLGGAREYF,TGTGCCAGCAGCTTGGGGGGGGCTCGGGAGTACTTC
TRBV18,TRBJ2-5,few,.,CASSPEGQTQYF,TGTGCCAGCTCCCCTGAAGGGCAGACCCAGTACTTC
TRBV2,TRBJ2-2,.,TRBD2,CASRLGLAGGANTGELFF,TGTGCCAGCAGGCTGGGACTAGCGGGGGGGGCAAACACCGGGGAGCTGTTTTTT
TRBV28,TRBJ2-3,.,.,CASSTYGRGSTDTQYF,TGTGCCAGCAGTACTTACGGGCGGGGTAGTACAGATACGCAGTATTTT
TRBV28,TRBJ2-2,medium-sized,.,CASSDRIRRGELFF,TGTGCCAGCAGTGACCGGATAAGAAGAGGGGAGCTGTTTTTT
TRBV13,TRBJ1-6,few,.,CASSRRDINNSPLHF,TGTGCCAGCAGCCGCCGGGACATCAATAATTCACCCCTCCACTTT
TRBV6-5,TRBJ2-1,.,TRBD1,CASSYLQGYNEQFF,TGTGCCAGCAGTTACTTACAGGGGTACAATGAGCAGTTCTTC
TRBV18,TRBJ2-1,.,.,CASSTDYNEQFF,TGTGCCAGCTCAACCGACTACAATGAGCAGTTCTTC
TRBV30,TRBJ1-6,few,.,CAWRTGLRNSPLHF,TGTGCCTGGAGGACCGGACTCCGAAATTCACCCCTCCACTTT
TRBV4-1,TRBJ2-5,few,.,CASSQSGETQYF,TGCGCCAGCAGCCAGTCGGGAGAGACCCAGTACTTC
TRBV30,TRBJ2-6,.,.,CAWWEAAGANVLTF,TGTGCCTGGTGGGAGGCGGCTGGGGCCAACGTCCTGACTTTC
TRBV2,TRBJ2-2,.,.,CASSYTGITGELFF,TGTGCCAGCAGCTATACAGGGATCACCGGGGAGCTGTTTTTT
TRBV5-5,TRBJ2-3,few,TRBD2,CASRGLAGDNTQYF,TGTGCCAGCAGGGGACTAGCGGGGGACAATACGCAGTATTTT
TRBV7-2,TRBJ2-1,.,TRBD2,CASSSQAGVSYNEQFF,TGTGCCAGCAGCTCTCAAGCGGGGGTCTCCTACAATGAGCAGTTCTTC
TRBV11-2,TRBJ1-6,.,.,CASSSFGVYSPLHF,TGTGCCAGCAGCTCATTTGGGGTTTATTCACCCCTCCACTTT
TRBV7-2,TRBJ2-7,.,.,CASSPGRSYEQYF,TGTGCCAGCAGCCCGGGTCGGAGCTACGAGCAGTACTTC